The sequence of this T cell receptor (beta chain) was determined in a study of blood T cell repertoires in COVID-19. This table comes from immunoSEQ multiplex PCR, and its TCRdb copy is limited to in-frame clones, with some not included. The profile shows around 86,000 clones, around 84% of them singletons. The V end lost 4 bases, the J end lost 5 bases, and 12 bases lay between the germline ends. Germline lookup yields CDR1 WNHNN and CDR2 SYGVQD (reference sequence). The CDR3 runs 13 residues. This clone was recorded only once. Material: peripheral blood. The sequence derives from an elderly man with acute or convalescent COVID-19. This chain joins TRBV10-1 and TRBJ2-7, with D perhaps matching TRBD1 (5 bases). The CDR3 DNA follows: TGCGCCAGCAGTGGGGGCCCGGTCGACGAGCAGTACTTC. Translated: CASSGGPVDEQYF.